These 16 T cell receptor beta chains originate from one sample sequenced in a study of blood T cell repertoires in COVID-19. Only in-frame clones appear in the TCRdb table, and some are missing; sequencing was by immunoSEQ multiplex PCR. The data contain more than 250,000 clones, approximately 90% of them singletons. The sequencing sample was made of peripheral blood. The source is a man younger than 35 with active or convalescent COVID-19.

The V gene is TRBV4-3, the J gene TRBJ2-7; no definite D call. This CDR3 contains 15 residues. Germline V gives CDR1 LGHNA, CDR2 YSLEER. V dropped 4 bases and J dropped 4 bases, with 17 bases sitting between them. As DNA, the CDR3 is TGCGCCAGCAGCCCCAACTCGAGGTCGAATTACGAGCAGTACTTC. Translated, it gives CASSPNSRSNYEQYF.

The J gene is TRBJ2-3, the V gene TRBV6-5; 10 bases line up with TRBD2. Germline trimming cut 3 bases from V and 4 bases from J; bases unmatched to any gene: 4. Per the germline V gene, CDR1 is MNHEY and CDR2 is SVGAGI. The CDR3 contains 15 residues. CDR3 nucleotides: TGTGCCAGCAGTTATTTAGCGGGAGGCGCAGATACGCAGTATTTT. Protein sequence: CASSYLAGGADTQYF.

A single count supports this clone. In DNA form, the CDR3 reads TGTGCCAGCAGCCAAGATACCCTAGGTCTCCAGTACTTC. Translation gives CASSQDTLGLQYF. This chain uses TRBV14 with TRBJ2-7; no firm D call. Germline-derived CDR1 and CDR2 are SGHDN and FVKESK. The V end lost 0 bases, the J end lost 10 bases, and 13 bases lay between the germline ends. The CDR3 consists of 13 residues.

This chain joins TRBV6-7 and TRBJ1-6; D might be TRBD1 (6 bases). TRBV6-7 is placed among ORFs of uncertain function. Trimming removed 7 bases from V and 6 bases from J, with 16 bases in between. The CDR3 extends over 15 amino acids. The CDR3 here is CASIAGGKFNSPLHF. Here the CDR3 DNA reads TGTGCCAGCATAGCGGGGGGCAAGTTTAATTCACCCCTCCACTTT.

The rearrangement uses TRBV5-1 and TRBJ2-1; the D gene is possibly TRBD1 (6 bases). There are 13 residues in the CDR3. The germline CDR1 and CDR2 sequences are SGHRS and YFSETQ. Trimming stripped 4 bases from V and 10 bases from J, with 15 bases between. The CDR3 DNA follows: TGCGCCAGCAGCGCCCGACAGGTCGAGGAGCAGTTCTTC. The encoded protein is CASSARQVEEQFF. The whole variable domain, filled in from reference TRBV5-1 and TRBJ2-1, reads KAGVTQTPRYLIKTRGQQVTLSCSPISGHRSVSWYQQTPGQGLQFLFEYFSETQRNKGNFPGRFSGRQFSNSRSEMNVSTLELGDSALYLCASSARQVEEQFFGPGTRLTVL.

This sequence joins TRBV5-4 and TRBJ2-5; 7 bases fit TRBD2. The V gene end was trimmed by 5 bases and the J gene end by 0 bases; junction bases not matched to a gene: 7. This CDR3 is 15 amino acids long. CDR1 SGHNT and CDR2 YYREEE come from the germline V gene (reference sequence). The CDR3 here is CASRSGGTHQETQYF. In DNA, the CDR3 is TGTGCCAGCAGGTCCGGGGGGACCCACCAAGAGACCCAGTACTTC.

This chain connects TRBV19 to TRBJ1-3; 7 bases agree with TRBD1. J was trimmed by 4 bases and V by 5 bases; bases with no gene match: 8. Germline V gene lookup returns CDR1 LNHDA and CDR2 SQIVND (reference sequence). CDR3 size: 15 residues. The chain's CDR3 is CASSERGPLGNTIYF. CDR3 nucleotide sequence: TGTGCCAGTAGTGAGAGGGGGCCGCTCGGAAACACCATATATTTT. Drawing the rest from reference TRBV19 and TRBJ1-3, the complete variable domain is DGGITQSPKYLFRKEGQNVTLSCEQNLNHDAMYWYRQDPGQGLRLIYYSQIVNDFQKGDIAEGYSVSREKKESFPLTVTSAQKNPTAFYLCASSERGPLGNTIYFGEGSWLTVV.

The chain carries TRBV24-1 and TRBJ1-2; D may be TRBD1 (6 bases). The length of the CDR3 is 14 residues. V lost 4 bases to trimming and J lost 0 bases, with 8 bases between them. Looked up from germline, CDR1 is KGHDR and CDR2 is SFDVKD. The CDR3 spells CATSEGGPNYGYTF. In nucleotides, the CDR3 is TGTGCCACCAGTGAAGGGGGTCCTAACTATGGCTACACCTTC.

The chain is built from TRBV19 and TRBJ2-5, with 8 bases lining up with TRBD1. The germline gives CDR1 LNHDA, CDR2 SQIVND (reference sequence). The CDR3 totals 15 residues. V dropped 5 bases and J dropped 0; count of bases not matched to a gene: 5. CDR3 DNA sequence: TGTGCCAGTAGTTCGGGACAGGTGTACCAAGAGACCCAGTACTTC. This sequence encodes CASSSGQVYQETQYF.

The V gene is TRBV7-2, the J gene TRBJ1-1; 9 bases are shared with TRBD1. V shed 5 bases, J shed 8 bases, and the junction held 21 bases outside the gene matches. Germline CDR1 is SGHTA and CDR2 is FQGNSA. This CDR3 is 18 amino acids long. The CDR3 here is CASSLIRGQGWGLLEAFF. The CDR3 nucleotides read TGTGCCAGCAGCCTAATCCGAGGACAGGGGTGGGGTCTGCTAGAAGCTTTCTTT.

The V gene is TRBV4-1, the J gene TRBJ2-1, with D possibly matching TRBD1 (6 bases). Trimming took 1 base from V and 0 from J, leaving 7 bases between them. Looked up from germline, CDR1 is MGHRA and CDR2 is YSYEKL. This CDR3 region has 15 residues. DNA of the CDR3: TGCGCCAGCAGCCAAGGGGACACCTCCTACAATGAGCAGTTCTTC. Amino acids: CASSQGDTSYNEQFF.

This clone was picked up one time. The chain has TRBV5-1 and TRBJ2-5; 7 bases fit TRBD2. The CDR3 length is 14 residues. Germline V gene data show CDR1 as SGHRS and CDR2 as YFSETQ. The J segment lost 3 bases and the V segment lost 4 bases, leaving 6 bases of the junction unmatched. In DNA, the CDR3 is TGCGCCAGCAGCGGGAGGACTAGGGAAGAGACCCAGTACTTC. This gives the protein CASSGRTREETQYF.

The J gene is TRBJ1-3, the V gene TRBV5-3; D not resolved. TRBV5-3 qualifies as an ORF whose function is uncertain. The CDR3 totals 11 residues. The CDR3 loop is CTRSPGNTIYF. CDR3 DNA: TGTACGCGTTCTCCTGGAAACACCATATATTTT.

This chain connects TRBV18 to TRBJ2-3; possibly TRBD1 for D (5 bases). In germline, CDR1 is KGHSH, CDR2 LQKENI. The CDR3 has 13 amino acids. The ends were cut back, 3 bases at V and 6 bases at J, with 10 bases in the middle. The CDR3 spells CASSPQPGDTQYF. CDR3 bases: TGTGCCAGCTCACCGCAACCAGGGGATACGCAGTATTTT. The complete variable domain, with remaining parts taken from reference TRBV18 and TRBJ2-3, reads NAGVMQNPRHLVRRRGQEARLRCSPMKGHSHVYWYRQLPEEGLKFMVYLQKENIIDESGMPKERFSAEFPKEGPSILRIQQVVRGDSAAYFCASSPQPGDTQYFGPGTRLTVL.

This rearrangement joins TRBV14 to TRBJ1-3, with D unclear. This CDR3 region has 15 residues. V was shortened by 5 bases and J by 0 bases, with 11 bases between the two germline ends. The germline gives CDR1 SGHDN, CDR2 FVKESK. The CDR3 coding sequence is TGTGCCAGCAGCGAAGGATACTACTCTGGAAACACCATATATTTT. Its protein product is CASSEGYYSGNTIYF.

V is TRBV30 and J is TRBJ1-5; no clear D. This CDR3 is built from 13 residues. In germline, CDR1 is GTSNPN, CDR2 SVGIG (reference sequence). Trimming pared 5 bases from V and 4 bases from J, leaving 12 bases between. The CDR3 loop reads CAWAKSGNQPQHF. The CDR3 nucleotides read TGTGCCTGGGCAAAGTCCGGGAATCAGCCCCAGCATTTT.